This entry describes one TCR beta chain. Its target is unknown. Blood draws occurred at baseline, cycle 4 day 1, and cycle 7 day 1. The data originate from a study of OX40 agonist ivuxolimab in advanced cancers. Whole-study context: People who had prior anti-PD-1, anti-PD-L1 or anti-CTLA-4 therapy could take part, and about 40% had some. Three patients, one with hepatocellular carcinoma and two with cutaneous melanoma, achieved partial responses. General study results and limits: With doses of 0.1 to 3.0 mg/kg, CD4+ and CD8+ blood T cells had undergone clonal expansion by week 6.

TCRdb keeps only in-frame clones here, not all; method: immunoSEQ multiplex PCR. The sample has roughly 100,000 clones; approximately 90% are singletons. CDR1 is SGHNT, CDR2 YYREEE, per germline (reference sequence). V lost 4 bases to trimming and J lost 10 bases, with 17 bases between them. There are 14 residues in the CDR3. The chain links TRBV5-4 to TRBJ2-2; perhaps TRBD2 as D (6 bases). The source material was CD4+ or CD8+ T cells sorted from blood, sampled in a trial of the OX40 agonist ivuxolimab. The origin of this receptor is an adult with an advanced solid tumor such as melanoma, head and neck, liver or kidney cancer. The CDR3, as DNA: TGTGCCAGCAGCGGCGGGACTCCAGCAGCGGAGCTGTTTTTT. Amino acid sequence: CASSGGTPAAELFF.